The present T cell receptor beta chain was sequenced within a study of blood T cell repertoires in COVID-19. Looking at the study overall: Sample material is recorded as cDNA or gDNA derived from T cells, B-cell-depleted T cells, or PBMCs.

Original methodology: Amplifying reference gene primers gave estimates of nucleated cell counts. TCRdb's table, derived via immunoSEQ multiplex PCR, lists solely in-frame clones and lacks some. The D gene and trimming were derived from the DNA, and the V and J assignments and clone size from that table. This table holds under 75,000 clones, about 91% found once. V lost 5 bases and J 7 bases, leaving 20 bases between the germline ends. This CDR3 spans 15 amino acids. CDR1 and CDR2 (germline): SGHTA, FQGNSA. This chain connects TRBV7-2 to TRBJ1-1, with D perhaps matching TRBD1 (6 bases). The sample consisted of peripheral blood. This TCR came from an elderly woman with active COVID-19. CDR3 DNA sequence: TGTGCCAGCAGCCCGAGGGGGGGGAGGTTTGTTGAAGCTTTCTTT. As protein: CASSPRGGRFVEAFF.